Each of the 32 T cell receptor beta chains below was sequenced from the same sample in a study of CD8 T cells in Susac syndrome. RNA was extracted with the RNeasy kit, and a quantity of 0.5 to 1 ug was reverse transcribed using random hexamers. TCRdb re-derived calls from the immunoSEQ multiplex PCR reads in MiXCR, one entry per CDR3 protein. The sample records roughly 200,000 distinct CDR3 sequences, about 94% being singletons. Sequencing was done on a sample of CD4+ T cells from PBMCs. The receptor source for this set is a human donor with multiple sclerosis.

V gene TRBV4-3 combines with J gene TRBJ2-2; D not certain. V dropped 0 bases and J dropped 1 base, with 18 bases sitting between them. Germline lookup yields CDR1 LGHNA and CDR2 YSLEER. CDR3 length: 19 residues. The CDR3 coding sequence is TGCGCCAGCAGCCAAGATGTTCTGTCTGGGCAGATGAACACCGGGGAGCTGTTTTTT. Amino acids: CASSQDVLSGQMNTGELFF.

The sample holds one count of this clonotype. The rearrangement uses TRBV29-1 and TRBJ1-4; tentative D call: TRBD1 (5 bases). The CDR3 extends over 13 amino acids. V gave up 7 bases and J gave up 2 bases, with 11 bases separating them. The germline gives CDR1 SQVTM, CDR2 ANQGSEA. The CDR3 here is CSATTATNEKLFF. CDR3 coding DNA: TGCAGCGCGACGACAGCCACTAATGAAAAACTGTTTTTT.

V is TRBV4-1 and J is TRBJ1-2; possibly TRBD1 for D (6 bases). The CDR3 covers 16 residues. The germline gives CDR1 MGHRA, CDR2 YSYEKL. The V end was cut by 0 bases, the J end by 10 bases, with 21 bases between. The CDR3, as DNA: TGCGCCAGCAGCCAAGATTCTAGCGCTCGGACAGCCAACTACACCTTC. Its translation is CASSQDSSARTANYTF.

The chain employs TRBV28 and TRBJ2-2; 9 nucleotides match TRBD2. The V gene's germline CDR1 is MDHEN and CDR2 SYDVKM. Losses at the gene ends were 0 bases for V and 9 bases for J; bases not matched to a gene: 8. This CDR3 comprises 16 residues. CDR3 residues: CASSLWSASGARELFF. In DNA, the CDR3 is TGTGCCAGCAGTTTATGGTCGGCTAGCGGGGCCCGGGAGCTGTTTTTT.

This sequence joins TRBV6-5 and TRBJ1-1, with D perhaps TRBD1 (5 bases). This CDR3 has 16 amino acids. Germline V gene lookup returns CDR1 MNHEY and CDR2 SVGAGI. The germline V and J ends were trimmed by 2 bases and 0 bases, with 13 bases remaining between them. CDR3 amino acids: CASSYRTTAMNTEAFF. CDR3 sequence (DNA): TGTGCCAGCAGTTACCGAACGACAGCCATGAACACTGAAGCTTTCTTT.

This chain uses TRBV7-9 with TRBJ1-1, with 7 bases that match TRBD1. Germline V gives CDR1 SEHNR, CDR2 FQNEAQ (reference sequence). V shed 3 bases, J shed 5 bases, and the junction held 6 bases outside the gene matches. This CDR3 has 14 amino acids. CDR3 DNA sequence: TGTGCCAGCAGCTTGCAACAGGGGACGACTGAAGCTTTCTTT. This gives the protein CASSLQQGTTEAFF.

The chain couples TRBV29-1 to TRBJ1-1; D is ambiguous. Germline CDR1 is SQVTM and CDR2 is ANQGSEA. The CDR3 contains 12 residues. The DNA for the CDR3 is TGCAGTGCGGGAAGGGAGAGCACTGAAGCTTTCTTT. It specifies CSAGRESTEAFF.

This chain uses TRBV7-8 with TRBJ2-3; 8 nucleotides line up with TRBD1. CDR1 is SGHVS and CDR2 is FQNEAQ in the germline V gene. This CDR3 region has 17 residues. V lost 6 bases, J lost 6 bases, and 17 bases stayed unmatched. CDR3: CASRERAGGSVLDTQYF. The CDR3 nucleotides read TGTGCCAGCAGGGAGAGGGCAGGGGGCTCCGTATTGGATACGCAGTATTTT.

The V call is TRBV11-3, the J call TRBJ1-1; perhaps TRBD1 as D (5 bases). The CDR3 length is 18 residues. V lost 1 base and J 0 bases, leaving 18 bases between the germline ends. Germline CDR1 and CDR2: SGHNT and YENEEA. CDR3 protein: CASSLGGIQDRMNTEAFF. The CDR3 coding sequence is TGTGCCAGCAGCTTAGGGGGGATTCAAGACAGAATGAACACTGAAGCTTTCTTT. The entire variable domain, with the rest obtained from reference TRBV11-3 and TRBJ1-1, is as follows: EAGVVQSPRYKIIEKKQPVAFWCNPISGHNTLYWYLQNLGQGPELLIRYENEEAVDDSQLPKDRFSAERLKGVDSTLKIQPAELGDSAVYLCASSLGGIQDRMNTEAFFGQGTRLTVV.

This clonotype was observed once. The rearrangement joins TRBV12-3 or TRBV12-4 to TRBJ2-3; 12 nucleotides align to TRBD1. The CDR3 is made up of 14 amino acids. After removal of 6 bases from V and 7 bases from J, the junction contained 5 bases not matched to a gene. CDR3 sequence: CASSSGTGGYTQYF. The CDR3 DNA is TGTGCCAGCAGCTCCGGGACAGGGGGCTATACGCAGTATTTT.

The genes are TRBV9 and TRBJ2-1, with TRBD1 matching 7 bases. Germline lookup yields CDR1 SGDLS and CDR2 YYNGEE. This CDR3 has 15 residues. V shed 1 base and J 5 bases; nucleotides not matched to a gene: 6. CDR3 sequence (DNA): TGTGCCAGCAGCGTAACGGGACAGAGCAACAATGAGCAGTTCTTC. It yields the protein CASSVTGQSNNEQFF.

The chain joins TRBV28 to TRBJ2-3; TRBD2 matches 8 bases. Germline V lookup: CDR1 MDHEN, CDR2 SYDVKM. Trimming cost V 5 bases and J 0 bases; bases outside gene matches: 7. CDR3 size: 16 residues. CDR3 nucleotides: TGTGCCAGCAGTCCGGAGTTAGCGGGAAGCACAGATACGCAGTATTTT. This encodes CASSPELAGSTDTQYF.

The chain couples TRBV20-1 to TRBJ2-5; D gene uncertain. V lost 5 bases, J lost 5 bases, and 9 bases lay in between. From germline, CDR1 is DFQATT and CDR2 SNEGSKA (reference sequence). CDR3 length equals 11 residues. CDR3 protein: CSALLVETQYF. The CDR3, as DNA: TGCAGTGCTCTCCTCGTGGAGACCCAGTACTTC.

The chain joins TRBV27 to TRBJ2-5; 7 positions match TRBD1. The CDR3 contains 15 residues. Germline V gene lookup returns CDR1 MNHEY and CDR2 SMNVEV (reference sequence). The V segment lost 10 bases and the J segment 1 base; nucleotides outside the gene matches: 12. The CDR3 bases are TGTGCCACCCGGAGACAGGGAAACTTCCAAGAGACCCAGTACTTC. Its translation is CATRRQGNFQETQYF.

This chain uses TRBV5-1 with TRBJ2-7; 8 positions agree with TRBD1. This CDR3 has 13 residues. Germline V CDR1 and CDR2: SGHRS, YFSETQ. J was trimmed by 9 bases and V by 3 bases; bases with no gene match: 8. This CDR3 reads CASSSRTGRMQYF. CDR3 nucleotide sequence: TGCGCCAGCAGCTCAAGGACAGGGCGAATGCAGTACTTC.

The chain has TRBV29-1 and TRBJ1-1; the D is unclear. Germline lookup yields CDR1 SQVTM and CDR2 ANQGSEA. The CDR3 has 12 amino acids. The V end lost 4 bases, the J end lost 3 bases, and 9 bases lay between the germline ends. CDR3 DNA: TGCAGCGTTGTCGGGAGCGACACTGAAGCTTTCTTT. Translating gives CSVVGSDTEAFF.

This sequence joins TRBV5-1 and TRBJ2-2; unclear D gene. Looked up from germline, CDR1 is SGHRS and CDR2 is YFSETQ. The CDR3 has 14 amino acids. V shed 5 bases and J shed 6 bases, with 14 bases lying between them. The CDR3 is CASSFDTHPGELFF. The CDR3 nucleotides are TGCGCCAGCAGTTTCGACACACATCCCGGGGAGCTGTTTTTT.

The chain joins TRBV12-5 to TRBJ2-6; D is possibly TRBD1 (6 bases). Germline V gene sequence: CDR1 LGHNT, CDR2 FRNRAP. V lost 6 bases and J 1 base, leaving 10 bases between the germline ends. This CDR3 comprises 15 residues. The CDR3 DNA sequence: TGTGCTAGTGGCTTCAGGGGATCTGGGGCCAACGTCCTGACTTTC. Protein product: CASGFRGSGANVLTF.

Worth noting for this clonotype: The junction differs from germline at one of its ends, possibly a read error. This chain's CDR3 is CSAGEKAGYGYTF. The CDR3 DNA reads TGCAGTGCTGGAGAGAAGGCAGGGTATGGCTACACCTTC. This chain uses TRBV20-1 with TRBJ1-2; perhaps TRBD1 as D (5 bases). The CDR3 totals 13 residues. Germline V gene data show CDR1 as DFQATT and CDR2 as SNEGSKA (reference sequence).

This chain joins TRBV18 and TRBJ1-1; D not certain. Deletions cut 2 bases from V and 7 bases from J, with 5 bases between. Germline values: CDR1 KGHSH, CDR2 LQKENI. There are 11 residues in the CDR3. CDR3 nucleotide sequence: TGTGCCAGCTCACCAGGGATTGAAGCTTTCTTT. It translates to CASSPGIEAFF.

The chain employs TRBV6-1 and TRBJ2-5, with D possibly called TRBD1 or TRBD2 (5 bases each). CDR3 length equals 17 residues. Between the trimmed V and J ends, which lost 6 bases and 1 base, there was a span of 21 bases. The germline V gene encodes CDR1 MNHNS and CDR2 SASEGT. CDR3 protein: CASRLTASLGVQETQYF. CDR3 DNA: TGTGCCAGCAGGCTAACAGCGTCGTTGGGGGTCCAAGAGACCCAGTACTTC.

The chain links TRBV4-1 to TRBJ2-1; D is unresolved. Between the trimmed V and J ends, which lost 0 bases and 3 bases, there was a span of 9 bases. CDR3 length equals 15 residues. Germline values: CDR1 MGHRA, CDR2 YSYEKL. CDR3 bases: TGCGCCAGCAGCCAAGAGTCGGCCAACTACAATGAGCAGTTCTTC. Translation gives CASSQESANYNEQFF.

The chain carries TRBV24-1 and TRBJ1-5; D call uncertain. Deletions cut 1 base from V and 5 bases from J, with 11 bases between. Germline CDR1 KGHDR, CDR2 SFDVKD. CDR3 size: 15 residues. CDR3 coding DNA: TGTGCCACCAGTGATTTCCCGGGCAGGCATCAGCCCCAGCATTTT. It specifies CATSDFPGRHQPQHF.

V gene TRBV7-9 combines with J gene TRBJ1-6; a possible D gene is TRBD1 (5 bases). This CDR3 region has 13 residues. Germline V gene lookup returns CDR1 SEHNR and CDR2 FQNEAQ (reference sequence). Trimming cost V 6 bases and J 6 bases, with 9 bases left between them. CDR3: CASRGEPNSPLHF. The CDR3 nucleotides are TGTGCCAGCAGAGGGGAGCCTAATTCACCCCTCCACTTT.

The chain joins TRBV29-1 to TRBJ2-7, with TRBD1 identical over 7 bases. With V trimmed by 6 bases and J by 0 bases, 5 bases remained unmatched. Germline CDR1 SQVTM, CDR2 ANQGSEA. There are 13 residues in the CDR3. This chain's CDR3 is CSVKGQSSYEQYF. The CDR3 DNA reads as TGCAGCGTCAAGGGACAGAGCTCCTACGAGCAGTACTTC.

This clonotype came up once. The chain links TRBV5-1 to TRBJ2-5; TRBD1 might be the D (5 bases). V was trimmed by 2 bases and J by 1 base, leaving 15 bases between them. Germline V lookup: CDR1 SGHRS, CDR2 YFSETQ. CDR3 length: 16 amino acids. The CDR3 coding sequence is TGCGCCAGCAGCTTAACTACGACAGCCACCCAAGAGACCCAGTACTTC. Translating it yields CASSLTTTATQETQYF.

CDR3 sequence reads: CASSWPARRGAEQYF. The CDR3, as DNA: TGCGCCAGCAGCTGGCCGGCTCGGCGGGGGGCCGAGCAGTACTTC. The chain couples TRBV4-1 to TRBJ2-7, with TRBD2 matching over 8 bases. Trimming took 5 bases from V and 6 from J; bases not matched to a gene: 12. The CDR3 loop spans 15 amino acids. The germline V gene has CDR1 MGHRA and CDR2 YSYEKL.

DNA for the CDR3: TGCGCCAGCAGCCCAGTCTCTACGGCCAGCTCCTACAATGAGCAGTTCTTC. It translates to CASSPVSTASSYNEQFF. The chain links TRBV4-3 to TRBJ2-1; D uncertain. Germline V gene data show CDR1 as LGHNA and CDR2 as YSLEER. Trimming shortened V by 4 bases and J by 0 bases, and 16 bases separated the two germline ends. This CDR3 spans 17 amino acids.

V and J are TRBV12-5 and TRBJ2-4; D assignment may be TRBD1 or TRBD2 (5 bases each). Germline V gene sequence: CDR1 LGHNT, CDR2 FRNRAP. Between the trimmed V and J ends, which lost 5 bases and 8 bases, there was a span of 16 bases. The CDR3 length is 14 residues. This chain's CDR3 is CASGPGAPVHIQYF. CDR3 in DNA: TGTGCTAGTGGTCCCGGGGCCCCCGTGCACATTCAGTACTTC.

This clonotype was counted a single time. The CDR3 sequence is CASSEWEGNTIYF. CDR3 DNA: TGTGCCAGCAGTGAATGGGAAGGAAACACCATATATTTT. The V gene is TRBV25-1, the J gene TRBJ1-3; D is uncertain. Germline V gene sequence: CDR1 MGHDK, CDR2 SYGVNS. V was pared by 1 base and J by 4 bases, with 5 bases between. This CDR3 spans 13 amino acids.

The chain has TRBV7-9 and TRBJ1-6; D is undetermined. V dropped 9 bases and J dropped 0 bases, with 15 bases sitting between them. This CDR3 contains 16 residues. Germline assignment: CDR1 SEHNR and CDR2 FQNEAQ (reference sequence). The CDR3, as DNA: TGTGCCAGGCCCGGTTACGGGAGCTCCTATAATTCACCCCTCCACTTT. Translation gives CARPGYGSSYNSPLHF.

The chain couples TRBV2 to TRBJ2-1; 8 nucleotides agree with TRBD1. The CDR3 spans 14 residues. The germline CDR1 and CDR2 sequences are SNHLY and FYNNEI. Trimming removed 6 bases from V and 7 bases from J; junction bases left unmatched: 8. CDR3 DNA: TGTGCCAGCAGAACGGGCAGGGGGCTAAATGAGCAGTTCTTC. It specifies CASRTGRGLNEQFF.